The T cell receptor (beta chain) described here comes from a study of blood T cell repertoires in COVID-19. As handled by the study authors: Counts of nucleated cells, estimated from reference gene primer amplification, were obtained. Data came from immunoSEQ multiplex PCR; TCRdb stores just in-frame clones and leaves some out. Clonal size and the V and J genes are those of that table, whereas D and trimming came from the DNA. The data hold some 220,000 clones, with around 83% observed a single time. The sequencing input was peripheral blood. This receptor was obtained from a man between 45 and 60 years old with active or convalescent COVID-19.

The CDR3 DNA sequence: TGCGCCAGCAGCACCCGGACAGGGGACCCCTACAATGAGCAGTTCTTC. Protein: CASSTRTGDPYNEQFF. This chain joins TRBV4-3 and TRBJ2-1, with 9 bases aligning to TRBD1. Germline V gives CDR1 LGHNA, CDR2 YSLEER. The CDR3 extends over 16 amino acids. With V trimmed by 5 bases and J by 2 bases, 7 bases remained unmatched.